These 18 T cell receptor beta chains came from one sample sequenced in a study of Ad26.COV2.S vaccination and SARS-CoV-2 variants. Assay: immunoSEQ multiplex PCR; the TCRdb copy retains only in-frame clones and omits some. Here the sample spans 300,000 to 400,000 clones, around four fifths being singletons. Regarding treatment: around 19 received Ad26.COV2.S at low or high dose, single or two shots; about 5 received placebo; per-sample allocation not given. Samples were taken on day 63 after the first vaccine or placebo injection. Source: peripheral blood, taken in a trial of Ad26.COV2.S vaccine versus placebo. All receptors come from a person aged 18-60 years who received the Ad26.COV2.S COVID-19 vaccine or a placebo.

J is TRBJ2-3 and V is TRBV9, with unresolved D. Germline V gene data show CDR1 as SGDLS and CDR2 as YYNGEE. V was trimmed by 1 base and J by 2 bases, leaving 5 bases between them. The CDR3 spans 13 residues. CDR3 nucleotides: TGTGCCAGCAGCGTACTAACCACAGATACGCAGTATTTT. This encodes CASSVLTTDTQYF.

As concerns this clone: A junction end diverges from the germline sequence, so it may reflect a read error. The J gene is TRBJ2-3, the V gene TRBV5-8; TRBD2 agrees at 9 bases. Germline loops: CDR1 SGHTS, CDR2 YDEGEE. This CDR3 comprises 12 residues. The CDR3 here is CASSLTRGGRDF. The CDR3 DNA sequence: TGTGCCAGCAGCTTGACGCGGGGGGGGCGTGATTTT.

The V and J genes are TRBV10-3 and TRBJ1-2; the D gene is possibly TRBD1 (6 bases). This CDR3 comprises 13 residues. Germline V gene data show CDR1 as ENHRY and CDR2 as SYGVKD. Trimming removed 6 bases from V and 4 bases from J, with 12 bases in between. The CDR3 is CAISAGTSYGYTF. CDR3 coding DNA: TGTGCCATCAGCGCCGGGACAAGCTATGGCTACACCTTC.

The chain couples TRBV7-9 to TRBJ2-2; D not resolved. CDR1 is SEHNR, CDR2 FQNEAQ, per germline (reference sequence). Between the trimmed V and J ends, which lost 3 bases and 4 bases, there was a span of 12 bases. This CDR3 has 15 amino acids. CDR3: CASSFAEKSTGELFF. In DNA form, the CDR3 reads TGTGCCAGCAGCTTCGCAGAAAAGTCCACCGGGGAGCTGTTTTTT.

This clone has more than one count but fewer than ten. The chain employs TRBV9 and TRBJ2-2; the match to TRBD2 covers 9 bases. Losses at the gene ends were 6 bases for V and 4 bases for J; bases not matched to a gene: 13. Germline-derived CDR1 and CDR2 are SGDLS and YYNGEE. This CDR3 is built from 17 residues. This chain's CDR3 is CASTAPGGGGGTGELFF. In DNA form, the CDR3 reads TGTGCCAGCACCGCCCCGGGAGGCGGGGGGGGCACCGGGGAGCTGTTTTTT.

The chain employs TRBV4-1 and TRBJ2-1, with 9 bases matching TRBD2. The CDR3 has 15 residues. Germline V gene lookup returns CDR1 MGHRA and CDR2 YSYEKL. The V segment lost 2 bases and the J segment 8 bases; nucleotides outside the gene matches: 7. CDR3 sequence reads: CASSQSGTSSDEQFF. CDR3 nucleotides: TGCGCCAGCAGCCAATCCGGGACTAGCAGTGATGAGCAGTTCTTC.

DNA of the CDR3: TGTGCCAGCAGTGCTGACACGGGTTCCCCGACCCAGTACTTC. As protein: CASSADTGSPTQYF. The V and J genes are TRBV28 and TRBJ2-5; no firm D call. The CDR3 runs 14 residues. Germline CDR1 reads MDHEN; CDR2 reads SYDVKM. The V end was cut by 5 bases, the J end by 7 bases, with 17 bases between.

The rearrangement joins TRBV12-3 or TRBV12-4 to TRBJ2-5; D may correspond to TRBD1 or TRBD2 (5 bases each). The V end lost 5 bases, the J end lost 4 bases, and 8 bases lay between the germline ends. The CDR3 has 12 residues. The chain's CDR3 is CASSPGAETQYF. The CDR3 DNA follows: TGTGCCAGCAGTCCCGGGGCAGAGACCCAGTACTTC.

V gene TRBV5-3 combines with J gene TRBJ2-7; 8 nucleotides align to TRBD1. TRBV5-3 has ORF status, its function being uncertain. This CDR3 spans 15 amino acids. V gave up 3 bases and J gave up 5 bases; unmatched junction bases: 10. This CDR3 reads CARSCAGQGSHEQYF. The CDR3, as DNA: TGTGCCAGAAGCTGCGCCGGACAGGGATCCCACGAGCAGTACTTC.

The V call is TRBV10-2, the J call TRBJ1-3; D is ambiguous. The CDR3 length is 18 residues. Germline V gene lookup returns CDR1 WSHSY and CDR2 SAAADI. Deletions cut 7 bases from V and 0 bases from J, with 22 bases between. CDR3 sequence (DNA): TGCGCCAGCACCCCCATGACCCGGGCCCGCAACTCTGGAAACACCATATATTTT. Encoded protein: CASTPMTRARNSGNTIYF.

The chain is built from TRBV10-3 and TRBJ2-2; D possibly corresponds to TRBD1 (6 bases). Germline V CDR1 and CDR2: ENHRY, SYGVKD. The CDR3 length is 14 residues. V was pared by 5 bases and J by 5 bases, with 12 bases between. CDR3 coding DNA: TGTGCCATCAGTCCGACAGGAGAAACCGGGGAGCTGTTTTTT. Amino acid sequence: CAISPTGETGELFF.

V and J are TRBV3-1 (or the pseudogene TRBV3-2) and TRBJ1-2, with unresolved D. This CDR3 has 16 residues. Trimming shortened V by 3 bases and J by 7 bases, and 21 bases separated the two germline ends. CDR1 and CDR2 (germline): LGHDT, YNNKEL (reference sequence). Here the CDR3 reads CASSHGSASGIGGYTF. CDR3 sequence (DNA): TGTGCCAGCAGCCATGGTTCGGCTTCGGGGATTGGTGGCTACACCTTC.

The chain combines TRBV5-1 with TRBJ2-7; 12 nucleotides match TRBD2. Germline lookup yields CDR1 SGHRS and CDR2 YFSETQ. V was pared by 4 bases and J by 6 bases, with 14 bases of the junction left unmatched. This CDR3 is 17 amino acids long. The CDR3 here is CASSKSRLAGVSAEQYF. The CDR3 region has the DNA TGCGCCAGCAGCAAAAGTAGACTAGCGGGGGTCTCTGCCGAGCAGTACTTC.

The table lists this clone with a few counts. This sequence joins TRBV4-1 and TRBJ1-2; a weak D match, TRBD1 (5 bases). Germline V gives CDR1 MGHRA, CDR2 YSYEKL. The germline V and J ends were trimmed by 2 bases and 3 bases, with 13 bases remaining between them. This CDR3 region has 15 residues. The CDR3 loop is CASSQQTVPHYGYTF. DNA of the CDR3: TGCGCCAGCAGCCAACAGACAGTCCCGCACTATGGCTACACCTTC.

This chain links TRBV24-1 with TRBJ2-1; D possibly matches TRBD1 or TRBD2 (5 bases each). The CDR3 extends over 16 amino acids. Germline values: CDR1 KGHDR, CDR2 SFDVKD. Deletions cut 3 bases from V and 0 bases from J, with 11 bases between. In DNA, the CDR3 is TGTGCCACCAGTGATATGTGGGGGAGCTCCTACAATGAGCAGTTCTTC. Residues: CATSDMWGSSYNEQFF.

The genes are TRBV9 and TRBJ2-2; D not certain. This CDR3 has 16 amino acids. Germline V gene lookup returns CDR1 SGDLS and CDR2 YYNGEE. The V gene lost 4 bases and the J gene lost 2 bases, with 15 bases spanning the gap. In DNA, the CDR3 is TGTGCCAGCAGCCCCCAGGTTAGCAGAAACACCGGGGAGCTGTTTTTT. Its protein product is CASSPQVSRNTGELFF. Full variable domain (outside the CDR3, taken from reference TRBV9 and TRBJ2-2): DSGVTQTPKHLITATGQRVTLRCSPRSGDLSVYWYQQSLDQGLQFLIQYYNGEERAKGNILERFSAQQFPDLHSELNLSSLELGDSALYFCASSPQVSRNTGELFFGEGSRLTVL.

Here the CDR3 DNA reads TGTGCCAGCAGTTTAGACGGAAATAGTTCACCCCTCCACTTT. Translated, it gives CASSLDGNSSPLHF. The V gene is TRBV28, the J gene TRBJ1-6; D ambiguous. V gave up 2 bases and J gave up 9 bases, with 11 bases separating them. Germline V gene data show CDR1 as MDHEN and CDR2 as SYDVKM. The CDR3 totals 14 residues.

The V and J genes are TRBV25-1 and TRBJ1-2; D ambiguous. V was trimmed by 3 bases and J by 4 bases, leaving 12 bases between them. Germline CDR1 and CDR2: MGHDK and SYGVNS. The CDR3 has 14 amino acids. Here the CDR3 reads CASSDPVSVYGYTF. CDR3 DNA: TGTGCCAGCAGTGACCCCGTTTCAGTCTATGGCTACACCTTC.